This T cell receptor beta chain derives from a study of spatial heterogeneity in lung cancer. This clonotype showed up just a few times. This CDR3 region has 15 residues. Germline V gene lookup returns CDR1 SGHVS and CDR2 FQNEAQ. V lost 2 bases to trimming and J lost 3 bases, with 11 bases between them. TCRdb fed the 5' RACE reads into MiXCR, producing one record per CDR3 protein. The sample lists 20,000 to 25,000 distinct CDR3 sequences; 5.5% to 8% were seen once. Sample time point: sample taken at primary tumor resection. Whole RNA, isolated from tumor, nontumor lung or frozen PBMC, was sequenced without prior sorting.

Here the sequenced sample was PBMCs, taken at surgery. The V gene is TRBV7-8, the J gene TRBJ1-3; tentatively, D is TRBD1 (5 bases). This clonotype originated in a male donor with early-stage non-small cell lung cancer. Here the CDR3 DNA reads TGTGCCAGCAGCTTATCATCAGGGATTGGAAACACCATATATTTT. As protein: CASSLSSGIGNTIYF.